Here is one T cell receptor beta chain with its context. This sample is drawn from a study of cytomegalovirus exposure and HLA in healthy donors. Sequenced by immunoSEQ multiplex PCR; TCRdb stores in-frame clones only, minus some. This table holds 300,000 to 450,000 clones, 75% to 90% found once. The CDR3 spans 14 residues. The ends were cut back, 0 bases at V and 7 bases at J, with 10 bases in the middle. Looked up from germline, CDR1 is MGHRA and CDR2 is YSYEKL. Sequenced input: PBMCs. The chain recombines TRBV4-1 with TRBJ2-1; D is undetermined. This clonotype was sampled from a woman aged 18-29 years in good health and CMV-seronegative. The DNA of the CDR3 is TGCGCCAGCAGCCAAGATCTTCTCGGGAATGAGCAGTTCTTC. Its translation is CASSQDLLGNEQFF.